Below are 26 T cell receptor beta chains sequenced from a single sample in a study of T cell repertoires in cytomegalovirus infection. These TCRs are of unknown antigen specificity. TCRdb redid the calling of the reads with MiXCR, one entry per CDR3 protein. The sample includes about 52,000 distinct CDR3 sequences, around 20% of them seen just once. Sequencing was performed on CD8+ T cells from cultured PBMCs, taken from culture after CMV antigen stimulation. The receptor set was obtained from a human donor in good health (CMV status not recorded). Some clones in this sample may be carry-over from other donors' samples.

The V gene is TRBV30, the J gene TRBJ2-1, with 7 positions matching TRBD2. The CDR3 sequence is 13 residues long. The germline V gene has CDR1 GTSNPN and CDR2 SVGIG (reference sequence). Trimming removed 6 bases from V and 0 bases from J; junction bases left unmatched: 2. The CDR3 DNA is TGTGCCTGCTGGGGGGGCTCCTACAATGAGCAGTTCTTC. Residues: CACWGGSYNEQFF.

This clonotype was recorded a few times. This chain joins TRBV7-9 and TRBJ2-1, with D hard to call. The length of the CDR3 is 14 residues. Germline V gene sequence: CDR1 SEHNR, CDR2 FQNEAQ (reference sequence). The ends were cut back, 5 bases at V and 8 bases at J, with 16 bases in the middle. CDR3 amino acids: CASSQSVAPDEQFF. In DNA form, the CDR3 reads TGTGCCAGCAGCCAATCGGTGGCCCCGGATGAGCAGTTCTTC.

This clonotype has more than one count but fewer than ten. The chain couples TRBV11-2 to TRBJ2-1; no clear D. CDR1 is SGHAT, CDR2 FQNNGV, per germline. V was trimmed by 5 bases and J by 5 bases, leaving 13 bases between them. This CDR3 spans 14 amino acids. The DNA for the CDR3 is TGTGCCAGCAGCCATTTTACAGTTAACAATGAGCAGTTCTTC. It translates to CASSHFTVNNEQFF.

This clonotype has just a few counts. The chain is built from TRBV6-2 or TRBV6-3 and TRBJ2-1, with TRBD2 identical over 13 bases. V shed 6 bases, J shed 6 bases, and the junction held 8 bases outside the gene matches. The CDR3 totals 16 residues. Germline lookup yields CDR1 MNHEY and CDR2 SVGEGT. In nucleotides, the CDR3 is TGTGCCAGCAGAAAACTAGCGGGGGGGCCGGGCAATGAGCAGTTCTTC. Its protein is CASRKLAGGPGNEQFF.

In this sample, this clonotype turned up a few times. The rearrangement joins TRBV4-3 to TRBJ2-1, with D perhaps TRBD1 (5 bases). This CDR3 has 16 residues. Germline values: CDR1 LGHNA, CDR2 YSLEER. V lost 0 bases, J lost 7 bases, and 16 bases lay in between. The CDR3 loop is CASSQDSGIAGNEQFF. The CDR3 DNA reads TGCGCCAGCAGCCAAGATTCTGGGATTGCAGGGAATGAGCAGTTCTTC.

This clonotype has just a few counts. CDR3 DNA: TGTGCCAGCAGCCCAGGGGGCCGGCGCGAGCAGTACTTC. Amino acid sequence: CASSPGGRREQYF. The rearrangement links TRBV4-2 to TRBJ2-7; 8 bases fit TRBD1. The CDR3 extends over 13 amino acids. Germline lookup yields CDR1 LGHNA and CDR2 YNFKEQ. J was trimmed by 6 bases and V by 4 bases; bases with no gene match: 5.

The chain is built from TRBV4-1 and TRBJ1-1; 8 bases map to TRBD1. Germline V gene data show CDR1 as MGHRA and CDR2 as YSYEKL. The CDR3 covers 13 residues. J gave up 4 bases and V 5 bases, and 3 bases lay outside the gene matches. The CDR3 reads CASSTDRATEAFF. CDR3 sequence (DNA): TGCGCCAGCAGCACGGACAGGGCCACTGAAGCTTTCTTT.

The rearrangement links TRBV29-1 to TRBJ2-2; TRBD1 aligns across 10 bases. Looked up from germline, CDR1 is SQVTM and CDR2 is ANQGSEA. The CDR3 spans 15 residues. Losses at the gene ends were 6 bases for V and 5 bases for J; bases not matched to a gene: 9. The CDR3 protein is CSVELGQGSTGELFF. The CDR3 DNA reads TGCAGCGTAGAGCTGGGACAGGGGTCGACCGGGGAGCTGTTTTTT.

This chain joins TRBV7-9 and TRBJ1-3; tentatively, D is TRBD1 (6 bases). This CDR3 contains 16 residues. V was trimmed by 0 bases and J by 2 bases, leaving 11 bases between them. Germline CDR1 reads SEHNR; CDR2 reads FQNEAQ (reference sequence). In DNA, the CDR3 is TGTGCCAGCAGCTTAGCAAGTCCAGGGGCTGGAAACACCATATATTTT. Translated: CASSLASPGAGNTIYF.

The rearrangement uses TRBV6-5 and TRBJ2-2; D unresolved. V was trimmed by 0 bases and J by 5 bases, leaving 4 bases between them. Germline CDR1 MNHEY, CDR2 SVGAGI. The CDR3 has 13 residues. CDR3 DNA: TGTGCCAGCAGTTACTCGATTACCGGGGAGCTGTTTTTT. As protein: CASSYSITGELFF.

The rearrangement uses TRBV27 and TRBJ2-1, with D unclear. CDR3 length equals 12 residues. V was trimmed by 3 bases and J by 7 bases, leaving 7 bases between them. CDR1 and CDR2 from the germline V gene are MNHEY and SMNVEV (reference sequence). The DNA of the CDR3 is TGTGCCAGCAGTTTCTCGAAAAATGAGCAGTTCTTC. As protein: CASSFSKNEQFF.

This clonotype was counted only a few times. The CDR3 loop reads CASSDRGRESDTQYF. Written as DNA, the CDR3 is TGTGCCAGCAGCGACAGGGGCCGGGAATCAGATACGCAGTATTTT. J is TRBJ2-3 and V is TRBV7-9; TRBD1 matches at 8 bases. There are 15 residues in the CDR3. The germline CDR1 and CDR2 sequences are SEHNR and FQNEAQ (reference sequence). Germline trimming cut 5 bases from V and 4 bases from J; bases unmatched to any gene: 8. The whole variable domain, remainder taken from reference TRBV7-9 and TRBJ2-3, is DTGVSQNPRHKITKRGQNVTFRCDPISEHNRLYWYRQTLGQGPEFLTYFQNEAQLEKSRLLSDRFSAERPKGSFSTLEIQRTEQGDSAMYLCASSDRGRESDTQYFGPGTRLTVL.

The chain carries TRBV11-2 and TRBJ1-3; D might be TRBD1 (5 bases). Trimming left V 4 bases short and J 8 bases short, with 18 bases between. CDR1 is SGHAT and CDR2 is FQNNGV in the germline V gene. The CDR3 loop spans 15 amino acids. In DNA form, the CDR3 reads TGTGCCAGCAGCTCTCCCTTCGGACAAGACGACACCATATATTTT. It specifies CASSSPFGQDDTIYF. The whole variable domain, remainder taken from reference TRBV11-2 and TRBJ1-3, is EAGVAQSPRYKIIEKRQSVAFWCNPISGHATLYWYQQILGQGPKLLIQFQNNGVVDDSQLPKDRFSAERLKGVDSTLKIQPAKLEDSAVYLCASSSPFGQDDTIYFGEGSWLTVV.

This clonotype has a single count. This sequence may be a read error, since a much larger clone differs from it by one base. The chain recombines TRBV9 with TRBJ2-7; D not certain. CDR3 size: 12 residues. The germline CDR1 and CDR2 sequences are SGDLS and YYNGEE. Trimming removed 3 bases at V and 0 bases at J, with 4 bases between. In DNA form, the CDR3 reads TGTGCCAGCAGCGCGGACTCCTACGAGCAGTACTTC. Protein product: CASSADSYEQYF.

V and J are TRBV11-1 and TRBJ2-1, with 9 bases matching TRBD1. With V trimmed by 5 bases and J by 8 bases, 10 bases remained unmatched. Germline V CDR1 and CDR2: SGHAT, FQDESV (reference sequence). The CDR3 runs to 15 residues. The CDR3 is CASSRLDRGRDEQFF. The CDR3, as DNA: TGTGCCAGCAGCCGGTTGGACAGGGGAAGGGATGAGCAGTTCTTC.

This chain links TRBV4-1 with TRBJ1-1; no clear D gene. The V gene's germline CDR1 is MGHRA and CDR2 YSYEKL. The V end was cut by 3 bases, the J end by 1 base, with 12 bases between. The CDR3 length is 15 residues. As DNA, the CDR3 is TGCGCCAGCAGCCATGGAGGCCCGAGGAACACTGAAGCTTTCTTT. Translating gives CASSHGGPRNTEAFF.

The chain employs TRBV12-3 or TRBV12-4 and TRBJ1-2; D gene ambiguous. V lost 4 bases and J 8 bases, leaving 8 bases between the germline ends. The CDR3 spans 11 residues. CDR3 region: CASSWGAGYTF. CDR3 sequence (DNA): TGTGCCAGCAGTTGGGGAGCGGGCTACACCTTC.

The V gene is TRBV11-2, the J gene TRBJ2-3; perhaps TRBD2 as D (6 bases). Looked up from germline, CDR1 is SGHAT and CDR2 is FQNNGV. V lost 5 bases, J lost 10 bases, and 19 bases lay in between. The CDR3 totals 14 residues. The CDR3 DNA sequence: TGTGCCAGCAGCCCGAGACGGGGGTGGATGTCGCAGTATTTT. Translated, it gives CASSPRRGWMSQYF.

The chain has TRBV7-2 and TRBJ2-1, with TRBD2 matching 9 bases. Germline V gives CDR1 SGHTA, CDR2 FQGNSA. The junction had 6 bases not matched to a gene; V was cut back by 8 bases and J by 4 bases. CDR3 size: 14 residues. Written as DNA, the CDR3 is TGTGCCAGCCAGCGGCGGGAGGGTTACAATGAGCAGTTCTTC. It codes for CASQRREGYNEQFF.

V and J are TRBV12-3 or TRBV12-4 and TRBJ1-1; D is ambiguous. The CDR3 has 10 amino acids. V lost 8 bases, J lost 5 bases, and 6 bases lay in between. CDR3 DNA sequence: TGTGCCAGCTTGAGAACTGAAGCTTTCTTT. Encoded protein: CASLRTEAFF.

Only a few counts were recorded for this clonotype. V gene TRBV7-6 combines with J gene TRBJ2-7; 15 nucleotides align to TRBD2. CDR3 size: 16 residues. Germline trimming cut 4 bases from V and 2 bases from J; bases unmatched to any gene: 3. Germline CDR1 SGHVS, CDR2 FNYEAQ. CDR3 sequence reads: CASSWGLAGGTYEQYF. CDR3 in DNA: TGTGCCAGCAGCTGGGGACTAGCGGGAGGAACCTACGAGCAGTACTTC.

Only a few counts were recorded for this clonotype. The chain is built from TRBV7-2 and TRBJ2-7, with D possibly being TRBD1 (7 bases). Germline lookup yields CDR1 SGHTA and CDR2 FQGNSA. The CDR3 has 16 amino acids. V was clipped by 2 bases and J by 6 bases, with 20 bases between them. The CDR3 here is CASSLFLSEGAGEQYF. The CDR3 DNA reads TGTGCCAGCAGCTTATTTCTTTCGGAGGGGGCCGGCGAGCAGTACTTC.

There are a few counts of this clonotype. The chain combines TRBV11-2 with TRBJ1-1, with 7 bases fitting TRBD1. The V gene's germline CDR1 is SGHAT and CDR2 FQNNGV. The CDR3 totals 14 residues. The V segment lost 7 bases and the J segment 1 base; nucleotides outside the gene matches: 6. In DNA form, the CDR3 reads TGTGCCAGCATCCATCGGACAGGGAACACTGAAGCTTTCTTT. Amino acids: CASIHRTGNTEAFF.

The J gene is TRBJ2-3, the V gene TRBV4-2; TRBD2 matches 7 bases. Looked up from germline, CDR1 is LGHNA and CDR2 is YNFKEQ. J lost 1 base, V lost 4 bases, and 2 bases had no gene match. The CDR3 runs 14 residues. The CDR3 sequence is CASSRAGGTDTQYF. Here the CDR3 DNA reads TGTGCCAGCAGCCGGGCGGGGGGCACAGATACGCAGTATTTT.

This clonotype was counted between two and nine times. The CDR3 nucleotides are TGTGCCAGCAGCTTAGATAGGACTAGCGGAAGCTCCTACAATGAGCAGTTCTTC. Translating gives CASSLDRTSGSSYNEQFF. This rearrangement joins TRBV7-8 to TRBJ2-1; 10 bases align to TRBD2. This CDR3 has 18 amino acids. V lost 1 base, J lost 0 bases, and 6 bases stayed unmatched. Per the germline V gene, CDR1 is SGHVS and CDR2 is FQNEAQ.

The genes are TRBV19 and TRBJ2-5; 7 nucleotides match TRBD1. Germline assignment: CDR1 LNHDA and CDR2 SQIVND (reference sequence). The CDR3 has 15 residues. Trimming at V came to 5 bases and at J to 1 base, leaving 7 bases not matched to a gene. CDR3 sequence: CASSLRDSLQETQYF. For the CDR3, the DNA is TGTGCCAGTAGTCTCCGGGACAGCCTCCAAGAGACCCAGTACTTC.